Shown below are 29 T cell receptor beta chains from a single sample sequenced in a study of cytomegalovirus exposure and HLA in healthy donors. Data came from immunoSEQ multiplex PCR; TCRdb stores just in-frame clones and leaves some out. This table has a few hundred thousand clones, approximately 88% appearing once. Sequencing was carried out using PBMCs. The origin of the receptors is a woman aged 18-29 years in good health and CMV-seronegative.

The V and J genes are TRBV6-5 and TRBJ2-2; D is undetermined. The CDR3 is 12 amino acids. In germline, CDR1 is MNHEY, CDR2 SVGAGI. Trimming stripped 6 bases from V and 4 bases from J, with 6 bases between. Here the CDR3 DNA reads TGTGCCAGCAGCCCCAGCACCGGGGAGCTGTTTTTT. This codes for CASSPSTGELFF.

The rearrangement uses TRBV6-1 and TRBJ2-7; D possibly corresponds to TRBD1 (6 bases). V dropped 5 bases and J dropped 0 bases, with 14 bases sitting between them. Germline V gene sequence: CDR1 MNHNS, CDR2 SASEGT. This CDR3 has 15 amino acids. CDR3 coding DNA: TGTGCCAGCAGTCTAGGGCAGGGGCCCTCCTACGAGCAGTACTTC. Its translation: CASSLGQGPSYEQYF.

J is TRBJ2-2 and V is TRBV19, with 9 bases matching TRBD1. The V and J ends lost 5 bases and 6 bases, in that order; junction bases with no gene match: 10. From germline, CDR1 is LNHDA and CDR2 SQIVND (reference sequence). The CDR3 is 16 amino acids. The CDR3 DNA reads as TGTGCCAGTAGTTTTTTGGGACAGGGTGAATCCGGGGAGCTGTTTTTT. It codes for CASSFLGQGESGELFF.

The J gene is TRBJ2-1, the V gene TRBV7-2; 13 bases align to TRBD2. Germline values: CDR1 SGHTA, CDR2 FQGNSA. This CDR3 is 18 amino acids long. V gave up 1 base and J gave up 7 bases; unmatched junction bases: 10. The CDR3 sequence: CASSLVGLAGAVKNEQFF. The CDR3, as DNA: TGTGCCAGCAGCTTAGTTGGACTAGCGGGAGCCGTGAAGAATGAGCAGTTCTTC.

The V and J genes are TRBV9 and TRBJ2-5, with TRBD2 matching 14 bases. V lost 0 bases to trimming and J lost 0 bases; unmatched junction nucleotides: 4. Germline assignment: CDR1 SGDLS and CDR2 YYNGEE. The CDR3 runs to 18 residues. CDR3 coding DNA: TGTGCCAGCAGCGTAGGGACTAGCGGGAGGATGTACCAAGAGACCCAGTACTTC. This sequence encodes CASSVGTSGRMYQETQYF.

The chain uses TRBV2 and TRBJ2-5; perhaps TRBD2 as D (5 bases). V lost 6 bases to trimming and J lost 1 base, with 15 bases between them. Germline V CDR1 and CDR2: SNHLY, FYNNEI. The CDR3 covers 15 residues. DNA of the CDR3: TGTGCCAGCAGGAATAGCGCACGACCCCAAGAGACCCAGTACTTC. Its translation: CASRNSARPQETQYF.

This rearrangement joins TRBV11-2 to TRBJ1-1, with TRBD1 matching over 7 bases. J lost 5 bases, V lost 2 bases, and 11 bases had no gene match. Germline loops: CDR1 SGHAT, CDR2 FQNNGV. The CDR3 totals 16 residues. This CDR3 reads CASSLIPLGGRTEAFF. The CDR3 nucleotides read TGTGCCAGCAGCTTAATCCCATTAGGGGGCAGGACTGAAGCTTTCTTT. The whole variable domain, filled in from reference TRBV11-2 and TRBJ1-1, reads EAGVAQSPRYKIIEKRQSVAFWCNPISGHATLYWYQQILGQGPKLLIQFQNNGVVDDSQLPKDRFSAERLKGVDSTLKIQPAKLEDSAVYLCASSLIPLGGRTEAFFGQGTRLTVV.

The CDR3 sequence is CASSLVPGTGNSNQPQHF. DNA of the CDR3: TGTGCCAGCAGCTTGGTTCCCGGGACAGGGAACAGCAATCAGCCCCAGCATTTT. The J gene is TRBJ1-5, the V gene TRBV5-6; 9 nucleotides align to TRBD1. The CDR3 is made up of 18 amino acids. V trimming: 0 bases; J trimming: 1 base; junction bases outside the gene matches: 8. Germline V gene sequence: CDR1 SGHDT, CDR2 YYEEEE. Based on the CDR3 plus reference TRBV5-6 and TRBJ1-5, the full variable domain is DAGVTQSPTHLIKTRGQQVTLRCSPKSGHDTVSWYQQALGQGPQFIFQYYEEEERQRGNFPDRFSGHQFPNYSSELNVNALLLGDSALYLCASSLVPGTGNSNQPQHFGDGTRLSIL.

The chain employs TRBV5-1 and TRBJ2-5; 7 bases agree with TRBD2. Looked up from germline, CDR1 is SGHRS and CDR2 is YFSETQ. There are 15 residues in the CDR3. Trimming cost V 0 bases and J 5 bases; bases outside gene matches: 7. CDR3 DNA: TGCGCCAGCAGCTTGGAACTATTCGGGGGGGAGACCCAGTACTTC. It specifies CASSLELFGGETQYF.

The chain couples TRBV6-5 to TRBJ2-7; 10 nucleotides align to TRBD1. The CDR3 loop spans 15 amino acids. CDR1 is MNHEY, CDR2 SVGAGI, per germline. V lost 0 bases and J lost 6; bases outside the gene matches: 5. CDR3 sequence: CASSYSTGGSSEQYF. DNA for the CDR3: TGTGCCAGCAGTTACTCGACAGGGGGCTCTTCCGAGCAGTACTTC.

This rearrangement joins TRBV5-1 to TRBJ1-1; D unclear. Trimming shortened V by 2 bases and J by 1 base, and 9 bases separated the two germline ends. Germline values: CDR1 SGHRS, CDR2 YFSETQ. The CDR3 runs to 14 residues. In DNA form, the CDR3 reads TGCGCCAGCAGCTTCAGTGTCCCGAACACTGAAGCTTTCTTT. It encodes CASSFSVPNTEAFF.

The chain carries TRBV5-1 and TRBJ1-2; 8 bases match TRBD1. V gave up 3 bases and J gave up 3 bases; unmatched junction bases: 4. The CDR3 length is 14 residues. The V gene's germline CDR1 is SGHRS and CDR2 YFSETQ. The CDR3 sequence: CASSSGQGHYGYTF. Written as DNA, the CDR3 is TGCGCCAGCAGCTCCGGACAGGGCCACTATGGCTACACCTTC.

V gene TRBV4-2 combines with J gene TRBJ2-1; D call uncertain. The V end lost 2 bases, the J end lost 10 bases, and 15 bases lay between the germline ends. The CDR3 totals 14 residues. Germline assignment: CDR1 LGHNA and CDR2 YNFKEQ. CDR3 in amino acids: CASSQFYSSSEQFF. CDR3 coding DNA: TGTGCCAGCAGCCAATTTTACTCTAGTAGCGAGCAGTTCTTC.

This clone was seen just once. CDR3 nucleotide sequence: TGTGCCAGCGGACCGGTGACAGGGCTCCTGAGGAACGAGCAGTACTTC. Encoded protein: CASGPVTGLLRNEQYF. The V call is TRBV27, the J call TRBJ2-7, with 7 bases fitting TRBD1. V shed 8 bases, J shed 5 bases, and the junction held 18 bases outside the gene matches. The CDR3 length is 16 residues. The germline CDR1 and CDR2 sequences are MNHEY and SMNVEV (reference sequence).

The chain carries TRBV4-1 and TRBJ2-6, with D possibly TRBD1 on 5 matching bases. Deletions cut 3 bases from V and 1 base from J, with 7 bases between. Germline V gene lookup returns CDR1 MGHRA and CDR2 YSYEKL. CDR3 length: 15 amino acids. CDR3 amino acids: CASSQQGSGANVLTF. The CDR3 coding sequence is TGCGCCAGCAGCCAGCAGGGATCTGGGGCCAACGTCCTGACTTTC.

V and J are TRBV12-5 and TRBJ2-1, with D maybe TRBD1 (6 bases). CDR1 LGHNT and CDR2 FRNRAP come from the germline V gene. V was clipped by 4 bases and J by 4 bases, with 17 bases between them. This CDR3 region has 16 residues. The CDR3 DNA reads as TGTGCTAGTGGTTCCCCAAAGGCAGGGGAGTACAATGAGCAGTTCTTC. Translated, it gives CASGSPKAGEYNEQFF.

The genes are TRBV28 and TRBJ1-4, with 7 bases that match TRBD1. With V trimmed by 6 bases and J by 8 bases, 9 bases remained unmatched. Germline loops: CDR1 MDHEN, CDR2 SYDVKM. This CDR3 is 14 amino acids long. The CDR3 is CASRRRTGGEKLFF. Here the CDR3 DNA reads TGTGCCAGCAGACGCCGGACAGGTGGGGAAAAACTGTTTTTT.

The chain carries TRBV14 and TRBJ2-5; D remains unclear. Germline-derived CDR1 and CDR2 are SGHDN and FVKESK. This CDR3 has 12 residues. The ends were cut back, 3 bases at V and 2 bases at J, with 4 bases in the middle. The DNA of the CDR3 is TGTGCCAGCAGCCAGTCTCAAGAGACCCAGTACTTC. It yields the protein CASSQSQETQYF.

The rearrangement joins TRBV9 to TRBJ2-1, with D possibly TRBD2 on 7 matching bases. The length of the CDR3 is 16 residues. V was trimmed by 1 base and J by 1 base, leaving 12 bases between them. Germline V lookup: CDR1 SGDLS, CDR2 YYNGEE. This CDR3 reads CASSVQGGESYNEQFF. The CDR3 DNA follows: TGTGCCAGCAGCGTACAAGGGGGGGAGTCCTACAATGAGCAGTTCTTC.

The chain is built from TRBV7-9 and TRBJ2-1, with 8 bases aligning to TRBD1. Trimming took 4 bases from V and 0 from J; bases not matched to a gene: 2. This CDR3 spans 15 amino acids. Germline values: CDR1 SEHNR, CDR2 FQNEAQ (reference sequence). CDR3 region: CASSSQGASYNEQFF. CDR3 DNA: TGTGCCAGCAGCTCTCAGGGGGCCTCCTACAATGAGCAGTTCTTC.

The chain links TRBV6-6 to TRBJ2-7, with 9 bases identical to TRBD1. The V gene's germline CDR1 is MNHNY and CDR2 SVGAGI (reference sequence). This CDR3 contains 15 residues. Losses at the gene ends were 2 bases for V and 6 bases for J; bases not matched to a gene: 8. CDR3 DNA: TGTGCCAGCAGTTACCCCGGGACAGGGTCACGCGAGCAGTACTTC. This gives the protein CASSYPGTGSREQYF.

The chain recombines TRBV27 with TRBJ2-1; 7 bases are shared with TRBD1. CDR3 length equals 15 residues. From germline, CDR1 is MNHEY and CDR2 SMNVEV (reference sequence). Unmatched junction bases numbered 5, after V lost 3 bases and J lost 3 bases. The CDR3 DNA is TGTGCCAGCAGTTTGGACAGGCCGGTCTACAATGAGCAGTTCTTC. This encodes CASSLDRPVYNEQFF.

J is TRBJ2-3 and V is TRBV6-5, with 11 nucleotides matching TRBD2. This CDR3 is 16 amino acids long. V dropped 0 bases and J dropped 9; count of bases not matched to a gene: 8. Germline CDR1 MNHEY, CDR2 SVGAGI. This CDR3 is CASSYSISGRAGTQYF. The CDR3 DNA sequence: TGTGCCAGCAGTTACTCGATTAGCGGGAGGGCCGGGACGCAGTATTTT.

V gene TRBV2 combines with J gene TRBJ1-1; D uncertain. V gave up 9 bases and J gave up 4 bases, with 12 bases separating them. The germline gives CDR1 SNHLY, CDR2 FYNNEI. There are 12 residues in the CDR3. In DNA, the CDR3 is TGTGCCAGTCGCGTGATTGGCACTGAAGCTTTCTTT. Translating it yields CASRVIGTEAFF.

This chain uses TRBV28 with TRBJ1-4; 8 bases are a match to TRBD1. CDR3 length equals 15 residues. CDR1 is MDHEN, CDR2 SYDVKM, per germline. V was clipped by 5 bases and J by 8 bases; unmatched bases: 10. Written as DNA, the CDR3 is TGTGCCAGCAGTGTGAACAGGGGGAAGAACGAAAAACTGTTTTTT. It yields the protein CASSVNRGKNEKLFF.

Only one count was recorded for this clone. The chain joins TRBV7-2 to TRBJ2-7; 8 nucleotides align to TRBD1. CDR3 size: 13 residues. The V segment lost 8 bases and the J segment 1 base; nucleotides outside the gene matches: 4. The germline CDR1 and CDR2 sequences are SGHTA and FQGNSA. CDR3 DNA sequence: TGTGCCAGCCGGGACAGGAGATCCTACGAGCAGTACTTC. Its translation is CASRDRRSYEQYF.

This sequence joins TRBV7-3 and TRBJ2-7; D is unresolved. Germline assignment: CDR1 SGHTA and CDR2 FQGTGA. Trimming left V 5 bases short and J 4 bases short, with 12 bases between. This CDR3 has 13 residues. The CDR3 is CASSRSAGYEQYF. The CDR3 DNA follows: TGTGCCAGCAGCCGGTCGGCCGGGTACGAGCAGTACTTC.

This clone was observed once. The CDR3 region is CATSRVGGSYGYTF. CDR3 sequence (DNA): TGTGCCACCAGCAGAGTAGGCGGATCCTATGGCTACACCTTC. This chain joins TRBV15 and TRBJ1-2; D uncertain. Between the trimmed V and J ends, which lost 1 base and 4 bases, there was a span of 10 bases. The CDR3 covers 14 residues. Germline V gene data show CDR1 as LNHNV and CDR2 as YYDKDF (reference sequence). Combining the CDR3 with reference TRBV15 and TRBJ1-2 gives the whole variable domain DAMVIQNPRYQVTQFGKPVTLSCSQTLNHNVMYWYQQKSSQAPKLLFHYYDKDFNNEADTPDNFQSRRPNTSFCFLDIRSPGLGDTAMYLCATSRVGGSYGYTFGSGTRLTVV.

The chain is built from TRBV6-1 and TRBJ2-3, with TRBD1 matching 8 bases. Germline V gene data show CDR1 as MNHNS and CDR2 as SASEGT. The CDR3 extends over 18 amino acids. Trimming removed 4 bases from V and 3 bases from J; junction bases left unmatched: 15. The chain's CDR3 is CASSAAADRGRGTDTQYF. The CDR3 DNA reads as TGTGCCAGCAGTGCCGCTGCAGACAGGGGCAGGGGAACAGATACGCAGTATTTT.